This TCR beta chain was captured by sequencing in a study of cytomegalovirus exposure and HLA in healthy donors. Germline-derived CDR1 and CDR2 are SGHNT and YYREEE (reference sequence). This CDR3 contains 14 residues. Trimming shortened V by 4 bases and J by 3 bases, and 13 bases separated the two germline ends. Repertoires were generated with immunoSEQ multiplex PCR, while TCRdb's copy carries only in-frame clones and drops some. The sample records about 240,000 clones, approximately 83% being singletons. As regards this clone: Its antigen is as yet unknown.

Study results and limitations: Most TCR sequences were rare, but some public TCRs occurred in many donors.

This chain connects TRBV5-4 to TRBJ1-1; the D is unclear. Material: PBMCs. The receptor was isolated from a woman in her 30s in good health and CMV-seropositive. CDR3 amino acids: CASSLPVGDTEAFF. CDR3 nucleotide sequence: TGTGCCAGCAGCCTGCCCGTGGGCGACACTGAAGCTTTCTTT.